This T cell receptor beta chain was sequenced for a study of T cells in Graves' hyperthyroidism and ophthalmopathy. The CDR3 consists of 14 residues. Germline loops: CDR1 SGHTS, CDR2 YDEGEE. Trimming took 1 base from V and 7 from J, leaving 11 bases between them. Findings and limits, study-wide: Among clonotypes expanded in thyroid above 0.001, most were also found in blood.

There are a few counts of this clonotype. Its target is unknown. Template material for amplifying TCR beta CDR3 regions consisted of RNA transcripts. The HTBI primer set was used in a first-round RT-PCR of the TCR CDR3. Via MiXCR, TCRdb re-called the multiplex PCR reads, giving one row per CDR3 protein. The sample has hundreds of thousands of distinct CDR3 sequences; 15% are singletons. Sequencing input: blood. The receptor's source is a woman under 40 with Graves' hyperthyroidism. This chain joins TRBV5-8 and TRBJ1-4; D not certain. The CDR3 here is CASSLSGGSEKLFF. The CDR3 bases are TGTGCCAGCAGCTTGTCTGGTGGGAGTGAAAAACTGTTTTTT.